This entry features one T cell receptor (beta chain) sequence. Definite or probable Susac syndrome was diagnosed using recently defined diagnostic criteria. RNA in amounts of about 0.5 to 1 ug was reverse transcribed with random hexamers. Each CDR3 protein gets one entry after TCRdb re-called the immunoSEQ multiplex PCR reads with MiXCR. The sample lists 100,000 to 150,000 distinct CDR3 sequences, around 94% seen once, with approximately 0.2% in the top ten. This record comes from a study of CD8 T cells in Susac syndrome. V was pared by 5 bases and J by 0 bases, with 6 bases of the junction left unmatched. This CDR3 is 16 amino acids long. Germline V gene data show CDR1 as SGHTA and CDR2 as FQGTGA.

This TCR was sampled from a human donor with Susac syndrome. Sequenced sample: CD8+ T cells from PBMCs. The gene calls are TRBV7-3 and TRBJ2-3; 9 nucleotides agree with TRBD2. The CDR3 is CASSPRGLASTDTQYF. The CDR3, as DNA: TGTGCCAGCAGCCCACGTGGACTAGCGAGCACAGATACGCAGTATTTT.